This T cell receptor beta chain appears in the sequencing data of a study of neurological immune-mediated disorders. As for the cDNA, it was generated by 5'RACE with 10-nucleotide random UMIs. TCRdb re-called the 5' RACE reads through MiXCR, storing one row per CDR3 protein. The sample lists under 85,000 distinct CDR3 sequences, around 5% occurring once. Sequencing was performed on PBMCs. This clonotype originated in a human donor with multiple sclerosis. The donor label of this sample is uncertain.

CDR3 nucleotides: TGTGCCAGCAGTTTAATCTGGCTAGCCCCCTACGAGCAGTACTTC. Translation gives CASSLIWLAPYEQYF. This rearrangement joins TRBV27 to TRBJ2-7; D is possibly TRBD2 (5 bases). Germline V CDR1 and CDR2: MNHEY, SMNVEV (reference sequence). Trimming cost V 2 bases and J 2 bases, with 13 bases left between them. This CDR3 comprises 15 residues.